This is a list of T cell receptor beta chains from one sample in a study of radiation and T cells in renal cell carcinoma. Assay used: immunoSEQ multiplex PCR; TCRdb lists only in-frame clones, some missing. The repertoire consists of some 120,000 clones, with more than 75% occurring once and the leading ten covering nearly 6%. The material sequenced was blood, taken from a patient whose treatment included radiotherapy and nephrectomy. Receptors originate from a woman in her seventies with renal cell carcinoma. The CDR3 runs from the conserved cysteine through the conserved F or W. The D gene is left open where the match is weak. The size field is filled for only some rows; it gives once, few, many or a size class.

D: .; V: TRBV4-2; size: .; J: TRBJ2-3; CDR3: CASSQEVRGYTDTQYF; DNA: TGTGCCAGCAGCCAAGAGGTCAGGGGATACACAGATACGCAGTATTTT
D: .; V: TRBV5-4; size: few; J: TRBJ1-1; CDR3: CASSLYSPDTEAFF; DNA: TGTGCCAGCAGCTTGTATAGTCCCGACACTGAAGCTTTCTTT
D: .; V: TRBV30; size: .; J: TRBJ1-2; CDR3: CAWSPTGRGYTF; DNA: TGTGCCTGGAGCCCGACTGGGAGGGGCTACACCTTC
D: .; V: TRBV19; size: .; J: TRBJ2-7; CDR3: CASRRTSNSYEQYF; DNA: TGTGCCAGTAGGAGGACTTCAAATTCGTACGAGCAGTACTTC
D: TRBD1; V: TRBV25-1; size: .; J: TRBJ1-6; CDR3: CASRRQGSSYNSPLHF; DNA: TGTGCCAGCAGGCGACAGGGGAGCTCCTATAATTCACCCCTCCACTTT
D: .; V: TRBV7-2; size: .; J: TRBJ2-1; CDR3: CASSPRGYNEQFF; DNA: TGTGCCAGCAGCCCTCGTGGGTACAATGAGCAGTTCTTC
D: .; V: TRBV7-9; size: .; J: TRBJ1-1; CDR3: CASSLRGGGNTEAFF; DNA: TGTGCCAGCAGCTTAAGGGGAGGGGGGAACACTGAAGCTTTCTTT
D: TRBD2; V: TRBV2; size: .; J: TRBJ2-1; CDR3: CASSSTSGGAGEQFF; DNA: TGTGCCAGCAGTTCGACTAGCGGGGGGGCGGGTGAGCAGTTCTTC
D: .; V: TRBV29-1; size: .; J: TRBJ2-1; CDR3: CSVGQGSYNEQFF; DNA: TGCAGCGTTGGTCAGGGTAGCTACAATGAGCAGTTCTTC
D: .; V: TRBV19; size: .; J: TRBJ2-2; CDR3: CASTLGNPNTGELFF; DNA: TGTGCCAGTACCCTTGGGAATCCGAACACCGGGGAGCTGTTTTTT
D: TRBD1; V: TRBV6-5; size: .; J: TRBJ2-7; CDR3: CASSSPGTGFYEQYF; DNA: TGTGCCAGCAGTTCCCCCGGGACAGGGTTCTACGAGCAGTACTTC
D: TRBD2; V: TRBV7-9; size: .; J: TRBJ2-7; CDR3: CASSLGLAGVGEQYF; DNA: TGTGCCAGCAGCCTAGGACTAGCGGGGGTTGGGGAGCAGTACTTC
D: TRBD1; V: TRBV28; size: .; J: TRBJ2-5; CDR3: CASSSDRGKETQYF; DNA: TGTGCCAGCAGTTCAGACAGGGGAAAAGAGACCCAGTACTTC
D: TRBD1; V: TRBV4-2; size: .; J: TRBJ1-5; CDR3: CASSPTGENNQPQHF; DNA: TGTGCCAGCAGCCCGACAGGGGAAAACAATCAGCCCCAGCATTTT
D: TRBD2; V: TRBV19; size: .; J: TRBJ2-4; CDR3: CASSFYPTSGGPRGIQYF; DNA: TGTGCCAGTAGTTTCTATCCGACTAGCGGGGGGCCCCGAGGCATTCAGTACTTC
D: .; V: TRBV5-6; size: .; J: TRBJ1-1; CDR3: CASGIRTEAFF; DNA: TGTGCCAGCGGGATTCGGACTGAAGCTTTCTTT
D: .; V: TRBV5-4; size: .; J: TRBJ2-5; CDR3: CASRLTDQETQYF; DNA: TGTGCCAGCAGACTTACGGACCAAGAGACCCAGTACTTC
D: TRBD1; V: TRBV30; size: .; J: TRBJ2-1; CDR3: CAWGFDRGANEQFF; DNA: TGTGCCTGGGGTTTCGACAGGGGGGCCAATGAGCAGTTCTTC
D: .; V: TRBV7-9; size: .; J: TRBJ2-5; CDR3: CASSLVGSETQYF; DNA: TGTGCCAGCAGCTTAGTAGGATCAGAGACCCAGTACTTC
D: .; V: TRBV11-2; size: .; J: TRBJ2-2; CDR3: CASSLLNTGELFF; DNA: TGTGCCAGCAGCTTGCTGAACACCGGGGAGCTGTTTTTT
D: TRBD1; V: TRBV9; size: .; J: TRBJ1-2; CDR3: CASSDPQGAANYGYTF; DNA: TGTGCCAGCAGCGACCCACAGGGGGCCGCTAACTATGGCTACACCTTC
D: .; V: TRBV28; size: .; J: TRBJ1-4; CDR3: CASRTTNEKLFF; DNA: TGTGCCAGCCGTACAACTAATGAAAAACTGTTTTTT
D: .; V: TRBV5-6; size: .; J: TRBJ1-6; CDR3: CASSLGGVASYNSPLHF; DNA: TGTGCCAGCAGCCTTGGTGGGGTGGCCTCCTATAATTCACCCCTCCACTTT
D: TRBD1; V: TRBV18; size: few; J: TRBJ1-1; CDR3: CASSLRTGSNTEAFF; DNA: TGTGCCAGCTCACTACGGACAGGGTCGAACACTGAAGCTTTCTTT
D: TRBD1; V: TRBV5-6; size: .; J: TRBJ1-5; CDR3: CASSFSGTGAYQPQHF; DNA: TGTGCCAGCAGCTTTTCCGGGACAGGAGCCTATCAGCCCCAGCATTTT
D: .; V: TRBV9; size: .; J: TRBJ2-7; CDR3: CASSVGDPYPEQYF; DNA: TGTGCCAGCAGCGTAGGGGACCCCTACCCCGAGCAGTACTTC
D: .; V: TRBV4-1; size: .; J: TRBJ2-4; CDR3: CASSQGVTGPKNIQYF; DNA: TGCGCCAGCAGCCAGGGCGTGACAGGACCCAAAAACATTCAGTACTTC
D: .; V: TRBV7-2; size: once; J: TRBJ2-5; CDR3: CASSLGTVETQYF; DNA: TGTGCCAGCAGCTTAGGGACAGTAGAGACCCAGTACTTC
D: TRBD2; V: TRBV10-2; size: .; J: TRBJ2-5; CDR3: CASSDLAGGETQYF; DNA: TGCGCCAGCAGTGATTTAGCGGGAGGAGAGACCCAGTACTTC
D: .; V: TRBV6-1; size: .; J: TRBJ2-2; CDR3: CASSGTVANTGELFF; DNA: TGTGCCAGCAGTGGGACAGTCGCGAACACCGGGGAGCTGTTTTTT
D: .; V: TRBV30; size: .; J: TRBJ1-5; CDR3: CAWSWGSSNQPQHF; DNA: TGTGCCTGGAGTTGGGGGAGTAGCAATCAGCCCCAGCATTTT
D: TRBD2; V: TRBV28; size: .; J: TRBJ2-1; CDR3: CASGGLARYNEQFF; DNA: TGTGCCAGCGGCGGACTAGCGCGTTACAATGAGCAGTTCTTC
D: TRBD1; V: TRBV30; size: .; J: TRBJ2-7; CDR3: CAWDRDTYEQYF; DNA: TGTGCCTGGGACAGGGACACCTACGAGCAGTACTTC
D: .; V: TRBV27; size: .; J: TRBJ2-5; CDR3: CASSARGRGETQYF; DNA: TGTGCCAGCAGCGCTAGGGGTCGGGGGGAGACCCAGTACTTC
D: TRBD2; V: TRBV25-1; size: .; J: TRBJ2-3; CDR3: CASSGASGGAGTQYF; DNA: TGTGCCAGCAGTGGGGCTAGCGGGGGGGCAGGTACGCAGTATTTT
D: .; V: TRBV7-2; size: .; J: TRBJ1-6; CDR3: CASSLMGGSSPLHF; DNA: TGTGCCAGCAGCTTAATGGGGGGGAGTTCACCCCTCCACTTT
D: TRBD2; V: TRBV7-2; size: .; J: TRBJ2-3; CDR3: CASSLSASGGRRTDTQYF; DNA: TGTGCCAGCAGCTTATCGGCTAGCGGGGGCCGCCGCACAGATACGCAGTATTTT
D: .; V: TRBV7-7; size: .; J: TRBJ2-5; CDR3: CASSLGTRGETQYF; DNA: TGTGCTAGCAGCTTAGGGACTCGTGGGGAGACCCAGTACTTC
D: .; V: TRBV23-1; size: .; J: TRBJ2-6; CDR3: CASSPGNSGANVLTF; DNA: TGCGCCAGCAGTCCAGGGAACTCTGGGGCCAACGTCCTGACTTTC
D: .; V: TRBV6-5; size: .; J: TRBJ1-5; CDR3: CAGSSSRGQPQHF; DNA: TGTGCCGGCAGCTCTTCTAGGGGACAGCCCCAGCATTTT
D: TRBD1; V: TRBV19; size: .; J: TRBJ2-4; CDR3: CASSIGRTGGINIQYF; DNA: TGTGCCAGTAGTATAGGTAGGACAGGGGGCATAAACATTCAGTACTTC
D: .; V: TRBV25-1; size: .; J: TRBJ1-1; CDR3: CASSRQEGLNTEAFF; DNA: TGTGCCAGCAGCCGGCAGGAGGGCCTGAACACTGAAGCTTTCTTT
D: .; V: TRBV6-5; size: .; J: TRBJ1-2; CDR3: CASSYVGDGYTF; DNA: TGTGCCAGCAGTTACGTGGGCGATGGCTACACCTTC
D: TRBD1; V: TRBV7-9; size: .; J: TRBJ2-1; CDR3: CASSYRDRATNEQFF; DNA: TGTGCCAGCAGCTACCGGGACAGAGCCACCAATGAGCAGTTCTTC
D: .; V: TRBV5-1; size: once; J: TRBJ1-2; CDR3: CASSTGRTYGYTF; DNA: TGCGCCAGCAGCACGGGACGGACCTATGGCTACACCTTC
D: TRBD2; V: TRBV9; size: .; J: TRBJ2-3; CDR3: CASSRSGGALDTQYF; DNA: TGTGCCAGCAGCCGAAGCGGGGGGGCCCTAGATACGCAGTATTTT
D: .; V: TRBV29-1; size: once; J: TRBJ2-1; CDR3: CSVDRDNSYNEQFF; DNA: TGCAGCGTTGACCGGGACAACTCCTACAATGAGCAGTTCTTC
D: .; V: TRBV5-1; size: once; J: TRBJ1-4; CDR3: CASSLSRGEEKLFF; DNA: TGCGCCAGCAGCTTAAGCAGGGGAGAAGAAAAACTGTTTTTT
D: .; V: TRBV6-1; size: .; J: TRBJ1-2; CDR3: CASSEQGLTYLVYGYTF; DNA: TGTGCCAGCAGTGAACAGGGTCTCACGTACCTTGTTTATGGCTACACCTTC
D: .; V: TRBV4-1; size: .; J: TRBJ2-6; CDR3: CASSLTVSGANVLTF; DNA: TGCGCCAGCAGCTTGACAGTCTCTGGGGCCAACGTCCTGACTTTC
D: TRBD2; V: TRBV7-9; size: .; J: TRBJ2-3; CDR3: CASDAGGLVTDTQYF; DNA: TGTGCCAGCGACGCGGGGGGGCTTGTCACAGATACGCAGTATTTT
D: .; V: TRBV2; size: .; J: TRBJ1-6; CDR3: CASSGRTVGSPLHF; DNA: TGTGCCAGCAGTGGTCGGACGGTCGGTTCACCCCTCCACTTT
D: .; V: TRBV5-1; size: .; J: TRBJ2-5; CDR3: CASSLVRAAETQYF; DNA: TGCGCCAGCAGCTTGGTCAGGGCGGCGGAGACCCAGTACTTC
D: .; V: TRBV6-5; size: .; J: TRBJ2-7; CDR3: CASSYEQGVREQYF; DNA: TGTGCCAGCAGTTACGAACAGGGCGTCCGCGAGCAGTACTTC
D: .; V: TRBV2; size: .; J: TRBJ2-5; CDR3: CASSDLSPPETQYF; DNA: TGTGCCAGCAGTGATCTCAGCCCCCCGGAGACCCAGTACTTC
D: TRBD1; V: TRBV29-1; size: .; J: TRBJ1-1; CDR3: CSVGQGLKTEAFF; DNA: TGCAGCGTTGGACAGGGGTTGAAGACTGAAGCTTTCTTT
D: .; V: TRBV5-6; size: .; J: TRBJ2-5; CDR3: CASSYRAETQYF; DNA: TGTGCCAGCAGCTACAGGGCAGAGACCCAGTACTTC